The T cell receptor (beta chain) described here comes from a study of Graves' ophthalmopathy and Graves' hyperthyroidism. Findings and caveats of the study: Detected in blood as well were most expanded thyroid clonotypes with frequency above 0.001.

RNA served as the template for amplifying TCR beta CDR3 regions. In the first round, RT-PCR was carried out with HTBI primers, and a multiplex PCR formed the second round. MiXCR was run by TCRdb on the multiplex PCR reads, yielding one entry per CDR3 protein. The sample yields over a million distinct CDR3 sequences, around a third seen once. This CDR3 is built from 14 residues. Germline CDR1 SGHRS, CDR2 YFSETQ. Between the trimmed V and J ends, which lost 0 bases and 13 bases, there was a span of 19 bases. Comment on this clonotype: Its target is not known.

The V gene is TRBV5-1, the J gene TRBJ2-5; perhaps TRBD1 as D (6 bases). Sequencing input: peripheral blood or thyroid tissue (not recorded which). The clonotype comes from an adult man with Graves' hyperthyroidism. Here the CDR3 DNA reads TGCGCCAGCAGCTTGGTAGGGGGACGAGGCCCCTCGTACTTC. As protein: CASSLVGGRGPSYF. The whole variable domain, remainder taken from reference TRBV5-1 and TRBJ2-5, is KAGVTQTPRYLIKTRGQQVTLSCSPISGHRSVSWYQQTPGQGLQFLFEYFSETQRNKGNFPGRFSGRQFSNSRSEMNVSTLELGDSALYLCASSLVGGRGPSYFGPGTRLLVL.